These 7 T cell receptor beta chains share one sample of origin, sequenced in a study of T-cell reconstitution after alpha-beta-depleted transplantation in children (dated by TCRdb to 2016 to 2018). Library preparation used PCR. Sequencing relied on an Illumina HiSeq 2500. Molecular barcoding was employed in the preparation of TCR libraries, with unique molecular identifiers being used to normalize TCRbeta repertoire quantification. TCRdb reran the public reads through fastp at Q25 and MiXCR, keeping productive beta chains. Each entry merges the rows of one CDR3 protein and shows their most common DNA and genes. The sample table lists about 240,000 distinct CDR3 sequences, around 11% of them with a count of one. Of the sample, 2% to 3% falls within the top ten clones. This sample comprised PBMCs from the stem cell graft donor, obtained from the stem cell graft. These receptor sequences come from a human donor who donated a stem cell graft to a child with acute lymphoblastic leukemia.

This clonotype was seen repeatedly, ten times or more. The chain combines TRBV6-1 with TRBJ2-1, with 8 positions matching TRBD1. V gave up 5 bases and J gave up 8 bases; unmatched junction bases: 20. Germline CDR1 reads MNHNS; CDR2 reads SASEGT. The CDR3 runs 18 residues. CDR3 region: CASSHSPSLSGQAHEQFF. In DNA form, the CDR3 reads TGTGCCAGCAGTCATTCCCCCTCTCTTTCGGGACAGGCACATGAGCAGTTCTTC.

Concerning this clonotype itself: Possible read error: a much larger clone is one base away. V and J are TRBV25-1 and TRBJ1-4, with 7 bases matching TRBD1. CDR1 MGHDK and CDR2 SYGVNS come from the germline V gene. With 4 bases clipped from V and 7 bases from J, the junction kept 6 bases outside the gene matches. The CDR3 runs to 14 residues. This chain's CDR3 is CASSAGQCGEKLFF. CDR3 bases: TGTGCCAGCAGTGCGGGACAGTGTGGTGAAAAACTGTTTTTT.

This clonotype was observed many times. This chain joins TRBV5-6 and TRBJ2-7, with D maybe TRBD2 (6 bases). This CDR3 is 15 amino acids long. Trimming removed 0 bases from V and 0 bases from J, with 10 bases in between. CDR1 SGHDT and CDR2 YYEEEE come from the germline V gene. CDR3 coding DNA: TGTGCCAGCAGCTTGGTCGGACTAAGCTCCTACGAGCAGTACTTC. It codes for CASSLVGLSSYEQYF.

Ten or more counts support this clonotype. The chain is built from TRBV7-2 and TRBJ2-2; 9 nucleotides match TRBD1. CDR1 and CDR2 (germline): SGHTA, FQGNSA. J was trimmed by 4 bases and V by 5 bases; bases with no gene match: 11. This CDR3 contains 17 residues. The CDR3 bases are TGTGCCAGCAGCAACCTCCGGGGACAGGGATCCACCGGGGAGCTGTTTTTT. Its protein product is CASSNLRGQGSTGELFF.

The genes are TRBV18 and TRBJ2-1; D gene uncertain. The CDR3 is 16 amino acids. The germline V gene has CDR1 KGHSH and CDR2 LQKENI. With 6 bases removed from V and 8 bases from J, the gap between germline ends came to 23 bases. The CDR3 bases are TGTGCCAGCTCTCAAAAGGCCTACTTTTTATACCATGAGCAGTTCTTC. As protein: CASSQKAYFLYHEQFF.

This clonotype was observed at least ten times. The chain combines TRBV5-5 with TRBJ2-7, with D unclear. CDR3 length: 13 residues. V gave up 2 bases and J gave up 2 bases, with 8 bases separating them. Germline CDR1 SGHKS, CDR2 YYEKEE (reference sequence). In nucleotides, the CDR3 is TGTGCCAGCAGCTTAATCTACCCCTACGAGCAGTACTTC. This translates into CASSLIYPYEQYF. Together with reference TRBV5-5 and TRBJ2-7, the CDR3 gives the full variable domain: DAGVTQSPTHLIKTRGQQVTLRCSPISGHKSVSWYQQVLGQGPQFIFQYYEKEERGRGNFPDRFSARQFPNYSSELNVNALLLGDSALYLCASSLIYPYEQYFGPGTRLTVT.

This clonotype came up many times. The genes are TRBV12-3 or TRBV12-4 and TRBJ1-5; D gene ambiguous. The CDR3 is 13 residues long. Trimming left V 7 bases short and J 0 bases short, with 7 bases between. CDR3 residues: CASNGYSNQPQHF. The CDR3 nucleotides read TGTGCCAGCAATGGCTATAGCAATCAGCCCCAGCATTTT.